These 26 T cell receptor beta chains came from one sample sequenced in a study of healthy donors' naive CD4 and CD8 T cells. A linear amplification protocol produced the TCR libraries from 450 to 500 ng of total RNA. TCRdb reanalysed the reads using MiXCR and keeps one entry per CDR3 protein. Counted here are approximately 180,000 distinct CDR3 sequences, around 74% occurring once; the ten biggest clones make up about 2.1%. The specimen sequenced was naive CD4+ and CD8+ T cells sorted from blood, pooled from several donors. Receptors originate from a pool of human donors in good health; the sample pools cells from several healthy donors.

The chain recombines TRBV5-1 with TRBJ1-2, with D maybe TRBD1 (5 bases). CDR1 is SGHRS and CDR2 is YFSETQ in the germline V gene. Trimming removed 0 bases from V and 2 bases from J, with 14 bases in between. There are 16 residues in the CDR3. This CDR3 is CASSLVGDSGNYGYTF. CDR3 bases: TGCGCCAGCAGCTTGGTGGGTGACAGTGGGAACTATGGCTACACCTTC.

The chain employs TRBV20-1 and TRBJ1-1, with no clear D. Germline V gene sequence: CDR1 DFQATT, CDR2 SNEGSKA (reference sequence). Trimming stripped 5 bases from V and 2 bases from J, with 6 bases between. The CDR3 totals 11 residues. Here the CDR3 DNA reads TGCAGTGCTTGGGATAACACTGAAGCTTTCTTT. Residues: CSAWDNTEAFF.

The chain recombines TRBV5-1 with TRBJ1-1; TRBD1 is a possible D gene (5 bases). CDR3 length: 15 amino acids. CDR1 is SGHRS, CDR2 YFSETQ, per germline. Between the trimmed V and J ends, which lost 0 bases and 0 bases, there was a span of 9 bases. For the CDR3, the DNA is TGCGCCAGCAGCTTGGCCGGGACCTTGAACACTGAAGCTTTCTTT. It specifies CASSLAGTLNTEAFF.

This clonotype was seen a few times. The rearrangement joins TRBV29-1 to TRBJ1-2; the D gene is possibly TRBD1 (6 bases). From germline, CDR1 is SQVTM and CDR2 ANQGSEA. This CDR3 is built from 13 residues. V was pared by 2 bases and J by 7 bases, with 14 bases between. The CDR3 sequence: CSVEHREAFGYTF. The CDR3 nucleotides read TGCAGCGTTGAACACAGGGAGGCCTTTGGCTACACCTTC.

This clonotype has more than one count but fewer than ten. The V call is TRBV29-1, the J call TRBJ2-1; TRBD1 agrees at 9 bases. Unmatched junction bases numbered 14, after V lost 6 bases and J lost 8 bases. Germline CDR1 is SQVTM and CDR2 is ANQGSEA. The CDR3 has 15 residues. CDR3 region: CSVRGQGSAAYEQFF. CDR3 sequence (DNA): TGCAGCGTACGCGGACAGGGGTCGGCGGCCTATGAGCAGTTCTTC.

The chain has TRBV6-5 and TRBJ1-1; possible D gene TRBD1, 6 bases. V dropped 6 bases and J dropped 3 bases, with 11 bases sitting between them. Germline-derived CDR1 and CDR2 are MNHEY and SVGAGI. The CDR3 runs to 13 residues. The CDR3 here is CASRTGGDTEAFF. The CDR3 DNA reads TGTGCCAGCAGGACAGGTGGGGACACTGAAGCTTTCTTT.

The rearrangement joins TRBV27 to TRBJ2-1, with D possibly TRBD2 on 5 matching bases. V shed 5 bases and J shed 5 bases, with 10 bases lying between them. The CDR3 has 13 residues. Germline loops: CDR1 MNHEY, CDR2 SMNVEV (reference sequence). CDR3 loop: CASSVGIHNEQFF. The DNA for the CDR3 is TGTGCCAGCAGTGTCGGGATTCACAATGAGCAGTTCTTC.

The chain has TRBV5-6 and TRBJ1-1; 7 bases line up with TRBD1. V gave up 2 bases and J gave up 8 bases; unmatched junction bases: 6. The CDR3 loop spans 13 amino acids. Per germline, CDR1 SGHDT and CDR2 YYEEEE. The CDR3 loop is CASSLTGAPEAFF. The CDR3 DNA is TGTGCCAGCAGCTTAACAGGGGCCCCCGAAGCTTTCTTT.

V gene TRBV6-5 combines with J gene TRBJ2-3; 12 positions agree with TRBD2. Trimming took 6 bases from V and 2 from J; bases not matched to a gene: 9. The CDR3 runs 17 residues. Germline CDR1 reads MNHEY; CDR2 reads SVGAGI. The CDR3 bases are TGTGCCAGCAGCCCCCTAAGGACTAGCGGGGACACAGATACGCAGTATTTT. Protein product: CASSPLRTSGDTDTQYF.

This chain connects TRBV29-1 to TRBJ1-1; no firm D call. Trimming left V 7 bases short and J 0 bases short, with 12 bases between. The CDR3 has 13 residues. Germline loops: CDR1 SQVTM, CDR2 ANQGSEA. The CDR3 protein is CSAQTRMNTEAFF. Written as DNA, the CDR3 is TGCAGCGCCCAGACACGGATGAACACTGAAGCTTTCTTT.

The gene calls are TRBV19 and TRBJ2-3; D is ambiguous. Trimming took off 4 bases at V and 3 bases at J, with 8 bases between the two ends. Germline lookup yields CDR1 LNHDA and CDR2 SQIVND (reference sequence). The CDR3 runs 13 residues. CDR3 loop: CASSNTRTDTQYF. DNA for the CDR3: TGTGCCAGTAGTAATACACGGACAGATACGCAGTATTTT. The entire variable domain, with the rest obtained from reference TRBV19 and TRBJ2-3, is as follows: DGGITQSPKYLFRKEGQNVTLSCEQNLNHDAMYWYRQDPGQGLRLIYYSQIVNDFQKGDIAEGYSVSREKKESFPLTVTSAQKNPTAFYLCASSNTRTDTQYFGPGTRLTVL.

The V call is TRBV5-1, the J call TRBJ2-7; 10 bases fit TRBD2. Trimming removed 3 bases from V and 7 bases from J; junction bases left unmatched: 10. The germline V gene encodes CDR1 SGHRS and CDR2 YFSETQ. CDR3 length equals 15 residues. This CDR3 reads CASSSEREGYGEQYF. The CDR3 coding sequence is TGCGCCAGCAGCTCGGAGCGGGAGGGCTACGGGGAGCAGTACTTC.

This rearrangement joins TRBV29-1 to TRBJ2-1, with TRBD2 matching 12 bases. The V and J ends lost 7 bases and 4 bases, in that order; junction bases with no gene match: 8. CDR3 length equals 15 residues. CDR1 and CDR2 (germline): SQVTM, ANQGSEA. The CDR3 region is CSGDLAGGGYNEQFF. The CDR3 DNA follows: TGCAGCGGGGATCTAGCGGGAGGGGGGTACAATGAGCAGTTCTTC.

This rearrangement joins TRBV29-1 to TRBJ2-7; the D gene is possibly TRBD2 (5 bases). Germline-derived CDR1 and CDR2 are SQVTM and ANQGSEA. This CDR3 has 14 residues. Trimming took 4 bases from V and 0 from J, leaving 13 bases between them. CDR3 region: CSVGPGKSSYEQYF. CDR3 in DNA: TGCAGCGTTGGCCCCGGGAAAAGCTCCTACGAGCAGTACTTC.

V and J are TRBV15 and TRBJ2-3; D possibly corresponds to TRBD1 (5 bases). CDR3 length: 16 residues. Deletions cut 6 bases from V and 0 bases from J, with 16 bases between. Germline assignment: CDR1 LNHNV and CDR2 YYDKDF (reference sequence). The CDR3 nucleotides are TGTGCCACCAGAGTAGGGGATGTCGGTAGCACAGATACGCAGTATTTT. This translates into CATRVGDVGSTDTQYF.

V gene TRBV7-9 combines with J gene TRBJ1-1; maybe TRBD1 (5 bases). Germline assignment: CDR1 SEHNR and CDR2 FQNEAQ (reference sequence). The CDR3 extends over 13 amino acids. The ends were cut back, 5 bases at V and 6 bases at J, with 13 bases in the middle. The CDR3 region is CASSLPGKPEAFF. The DNA of the CDR3 is TGTGCCAGCAGCCTCCCAGGGAAACCTGAAGCTTTCTTT.

The chain links TRBV19 to TRBJ2-3; D gene uncertain. Germline CDR1 LNHDA, CDR2 SQIVND (reference sequence). There are 13 residues in the CDR3. The ends were cut back, 5 bases at V and 6 bases at J, with 12 bases in the middle. The DNA for the CDR3 is TGTGCCAGTAGTTTGGGTATCATGGATACGCAGTATTTT. Amino acid sequence: CASSLGIMDTQYF.

V and J are TRBV18 and TRBJ2-1; perhaps TRBD2 as D (6 bases). The V and J ends lost 2 bases and 3 bases respectively, with 11 bases between them. CDR3 length: 15 amino acids. Germline V lookup: CDR1 KGHSH, CDR2 LQKENI. In nucleotides, the CDR3 is TGTGCCAGCTCACCAACGGGAGATTTCTACAATGAGCAGTTCTTC. It encodes CASSPTGDFYNEQFF. Looking up the rest from reference TRBV18 and TRBJ2-1 gives the full variable domain: NAGVMQNPRHLVRRRGQEARLRCSPMKGHSHVYWYRQLPEEGLKFMVYLQKENIIDESGMPKERFSAEFPKEGPSILRIQQVVRGDSAAYFCASSPTGDFYNEQFFGPGTRLTVL.

The chain is built from TRBV29-1 and TRBJ1-2; D not resolved. The V end lost 5 bases, the J end lost 8 bases, and 15 bases lay between the germline ends. CDR3 length: 12 residues. Germline lookup yields CDR1 SQVTM and CDR2 ANQGSEA. CDR3 sequence (DNA): TGCAGCGTTCCGGACCGTTTCGGAGGCTACACCTTC. It yields the protein CSVPDRFGGYTF.

This chain joins TRBV4-3 and TRBJ1-2; D is ambiguous. Trimming removed 0 bases at V and 1 base at J, with 12 bases between. The germline V gene has CDR1 LGHNA and CDR2 YSLEER. The CDR3 has 16 amino acids. CDR3 residues: CASSQERQDRNYGYTF. For the CDR3, the DNA is TGCGCCAGCAGCCAAGAGCGGCAGGACCGTAACTATGGCTACACCTTC.

The chain couples TRBV19 to TRBJ2-1; 15 bases are shared with TRBD2. The CDR3 length is 17 residues. V lost 3 bases, J lost 3 bases, and 3 bases stayed unmatched. Germline CDR1 reads LNHDA; CDR2 reads SQIVND (reference sequence). The CDR3 here is CASSMGTSGRNYNEQFF. In nucleotides, the CDR3 is TGTGCCAGTAGTATGGGGACTAGCGGGAGGAACTACAATGAGCAGTTCTTC.

The chain uses TRBV19 and TRBJ2-3; D uncertain. CDR1 LNHDA and CDR2 SQIVND come from the germline V gene (reference sequence). The CDR3 loop spans 12 amino acids. Between the trimmed V and J ends, which lost 5 bases and 6 bases, there was a span of 9 bases. The CDR3: CASSPSRDTQYF. CDR3 nucleotides: TGTGCCAGTAGTCCATCTCGGGATACGCAGTATTTT.

This clonotype has more than one count but fewer than ten. The rearrangement joins TRBV29-1 to TRBJ1-2; the match to TRBD1 covers 7 bases. This CDR3 spans 13 amino acids. The germline V gene encodes CDR1 SQVTM and CDR2 ANQGSEA. Trimming took 6 bases from V and 4 from J; bases not matched to a gene: 8. For the CDR3, the DNA is TGCAGCGTCTCCGGACAGGTCCCCTATGGCTACACCTTC. Encoded protein: CSVSGQVPYGYTF.

This clonotype turned up a few times. The CDR3 region has the DNA TGCGCCAGCAGCTTCGCACAGAATAACTATGGCTACACCTTC. Translating gives CASSFAQNNYGYTF. The chain couples TRBV5-1 to TRBJ1-2; no clear D gene. This CDR3 comprises 14 residues. V lost 2 bases and J 1 base, leaving 9 bases between the germline ends. Germline V gene sequence: CDR1 SGHRS, CDR2 YFSETQ.

As DNA, the CDR3 is TGTGCCAGCAGCTTAGTTACGCAGGGGCGGTACGAGCAGTACTTC. This codes for CASSLVTQGRYEQYF. The V call is TRBV7-8, the J call TRBJ2-7; tentative D call: TRBD1 (6 bases). This CDR3 is built from 15 residues. V was pared by 1 base and J by 4 bases, with 14 bases between. The V gene's germline CDR1 is SGHVS and CDR2 FQNEAQ.

This clonotype was seen more than once but under ten times. The J gene is TRBJ1-5, the V gene TRBV12-3 or TRBV12-4; D perhaps matches TRBD1 (5 bases). The CDR3 has 11 residues. V was shortened by 3 bases and J by 10 bases, with 7 bases between the two germline ends. The CDR3 DNA is TGTGCCAGCAGTTTGGGGGGTCCCCAGCATTTT. Encoded protein: CASSLGGPQHF.